This T cell receptor (beta chain) derives from a study of control samples from healthy donors and cancer patients. This CDR3 contains 16 residues. Trimming cost V 0 bases and J 0 bases, with 11 bases left between them. Germline V gene lookup returns CDR1 SGHNT and CDR2 YYREEE (reference sequence). TCRdb keeps only in-frame clones here, not all; method: immunoSEQ multiplex PCR. Among about 140,000 clones listed, 91% were seen once. This TCR came from a young man in good health. The sequenced material came from blood. V usage is TRBV5-4 and J usage is TRBJ2-3; tentatively, D is TRBD2 (5 bases). DNA for the CDR3: TGTGCCAGCAGCTTGGGGCGGGTTGCTAGCACAGATACGCAGTATTTT. This gives the protein CASSLGRVASTDTQYF.